The 22 T cell receptor beta chains presented below share a single source sample, sequenced in a study of regulatory T cells in long-lasting Graves disease. Time point reported: newly diagnosed GD, antithyroid drugs for less than 3 months. There was RNA extracted from PBMCs, and the TCR library was made from it. Libraries of TCR beta came from iRepertoire HTBI primers plus Arm-PCR of CDR3 regions. TCRdb independently ran MiXCR on the multiplex PCR reads; one entry per CDR3 protein. The table includes 360,000 or so distinct CDR3 sequences, approximately 15% detected once. These data also formed part of another study, on T cells in Graves' hyperthyroidism and ophthalmopathy.

The input for sequencing was peripheral blood mononuclear cells (PBMCs), taken at new diagnosis, from a patient treated with antithyroid drugs. These receptors were taken from a man aged 35-49 years with Graves disease.

This clonotype was detected a few times. The V and J genes are TRBV5-6 and TRBJ1-6; no firm D call. The CDR3 has 14 residues. Deletions cut 5 bases from V and 9 bases from J, with 15 bases between. Germline CDR1 is SGHDT and CDR2 is YYEEEE. CDR3 coding DNA: TGTGCCAGCAGTGGATCGCGGCAGTCTTCACCCCTCCACTTT. Protein: CASSGSRQSSPLHF.

This clonotype was recorded at least ten times. This chain connects TRBV2 to TRBJ1-3, with unresolved D. This CDR3 comprises 14 residues. Trimming took off 4 bases at V and 2 bases at J, with 9 bases between the two ends. From germline, CDR1 is SNHLY and CDR2 FYNNEI. The CDR3 sequence is CASSVVRAGNTIYF. The CDR3 nucleotides are TGTGCCAGCAGTGTCGTGAGGGCTGGAAACACCATATATTTT.

V gene TRBV28 combines with J gene TRBJ2-5; TRBD2 aligns across 10 bases. The CDR3 sequence is 14 residues long. Losses at the gene ends were 9 bases for V and 5 bases for J; bases not matched to a gene: 9. Germline assignment: CDR1 MDHEN and CDR2 SYDVKM. The CDR3, as DNA: TGTGCCAGTCAGCGGGGGGGCCTTCGGGAGACCCAGTACTTC. This sequence encodes CASQRGGLRETQYF. Supplemented by reference TRBV28 and TRBJ2-5, the full variable domain reads DVKVTQSSRYLVKRTGEKVFLECVQDMDHENMFWYRQDPGLGLRLIYFSYDVKMKEKGDIPEGYSVSREKKERFSLILESASTNQTSMYLCASQRGGLRETQYFGPGTRLLVL.

In this sample, this clonotype turned up many times. The CDR3 loop reads CSAGTSGGRSYNEQFF. In nucleotides, the CDR3 is TGCAGTGCAGGGACTAGCGGGGGGCGATCCTACAATGAGCAGTTCTTC. The genes are TRBV20-1 and TRBJ2-1; 15 bases agree with TRBD2. The V segment lost 6 bases and the J segment 1 base; nucleotides outside the gene matches: 4. The CDR3 has 16 amino acids. Germline values: CDR1 DFQATT, CDR2 SNEGSKA (reference sequence).

Turning to this clonotype: A read error may explain this, as a much larger clone is one base away. The chain combines TRBV20-1 with TRBJ1-5, with a tentative D call TRBD1 (5 bases). The CDR3 loop spans 16 amino acids. Germline V gene data show CDR1 as DFQATT and CDR2 as SNEGSKA (reference sequence). CDR3 sequence reads: CSARDTGAYSNQLQHF. The CDR3 region has the DNA TGCAGTGCTAGAGATACCGGGGCCTATAGCAATCAGCTCCAGCATTTT.

At least ten counts were recorded for this clonotype. V usage is TRBV28 and J usage is TRBJ2-2; D is perhaps TRBD1 (6 bases). CDR1 and CDR2 (germline): MDHEN, SYDVKM. The length of the CDR3 is 13 residues. With 7 bases removed from V and 4 bases from J, the gap between germline ends came to 10 bases. CDR3 nucleotide sequence: TGTGCCAGCATTAGACAGGTCACCGGGGAGCTGTTTTTT. This sequence encodes CASIRQVTGELFF.

There are many counts of this clonotype. The chain combines TRBV28 with TRBJ1-6, with TRBD1 matching 8 bases. With 2 bases clipped from V and 11 bases from J, the junction kept 8 bases outside the gene matches. This CDR3 has 15 amino acids. Germline assignment: CDR1 MDHEN and CDR2 SYDVKM. The CDR3 region is CASSLLRTGFAPLHF. CDR3 sequence (DNA): TGTGCCAGCAGTTTACTCCGGACAGGGTTCGCACCCCTCCACTTT. Filled out from reference TRBV28 and TRBJ1-6, the complete variable domain reads DVKVTQSSRYLVKRTGEKVFLECVQDMDHENMFWYRQDPGLGLRLIYFSYDVKMKEKGDIPEGYSVSREKKERFSLILESASTNQTSMYLCASSLLRTGFAPLHFGNGTRLTVT.

This clonotype has a count of ten or more. J is TRBJ2-1 and V is TRBV18; D possibly corresponds to TRBD2 (5 bases). Germline CDR1 reads KGHSH; CDR2 reads LQKENI. The CDR3 spans 14 residues. V lost 3 bases and J lost 6, with 12 bases in between. The CDR3 bases are TGTGCCAGCTCACCCCTGGCGAGCGGCAATGAGCAGTTCTTC. Amino acids: CASSPLASGNEQFF.

This clonotype was found a few times. This chain links TRBV20-1 with TRBJ1-2; no firm D call. Germline CDR1 reads DFQATT; CDR2 reads SNEGSKA (reference sequence). This CDR3 contains 11 residues. The V and J ends lost 4 bases and 11 bases respectively, with 14 bases between them. The CDR3 coding sequence is TGCAGTGCTATGTTCCGATACGGGTACACCTTC. This codes for CSAMFRYGYTF.

This clonotype has more than one count but fewer than ten. The chain is built from TRBV29-1 and TRBJ2-5, with 7 bases lining up with TRBD1. CDR3 length: 13 residues. CDR1 is SQVTM and CDR2 is ANQGSEA in the germline V gene. After removal of 6 bases from V and 0 bases from J, the junction contained 4 bases not matched to a gene. The chain's CDR3 is CSVTGTNQETQYF. The CDR3 region has the DNA TGCAGCGTGACAGGGACAAACCAAGAGACCCAGTACTTC.

J is TRBJ2-3 and V is TRBV11-3, with D unclear. The V end was cut by 5 bases, the J end by 6 bases, with 15 bases between. The CDR3 consists of 14 residues. Germline CDR1 reads SGHNT; CDR2 reads YENEEA. In DNA, the CDR3 is TGTGCCAGCAGCCCTCGGTCCAGTGGGGATACGCAGTATTTT. Translating it yields CASSPRSSGDTQYF.

This clonotype was detected a few times. The gene calls are TRBV3-1 and TRBJ2-2; 7 positions match TRBD1. The CDR3 sequence is 15 residues long. Losses at the gene ends were 2 bases for V and 4 bases for J; bases not matched to a gene: 4. Per the germline V gene, CDR1 is LGHDT and CDR2 is YNNKEL (reference sequence). The CDR3 loop is CASSQRGQSTGELFF. Here the CDR3 DNA reads TGTGCCAGCAGCCAAAGGGGACAGAGCACCGGGGAGCTGTTTTTT. Looking up the rest from reference TRBV3-1 and TRBJ2-2 gives the full variable domain: DTAVSQTPKYLVTQMGNDKSIKCEQNLGHDTMYWYKQDSKKFLKIMFSYNNKELIINETVPNRFSPKSPDKAHLNLHINSLELGDSAVYFCASSQRGQSTGELFFGEGSRLTVL.

The gene calls are TRBV28 and TRBJ1-4; 10 bases fit TRBD1. Germline values: CDR1 MDHEN, CDR2 SYDVKM. V shed 6 bases and J 10 bases; nucleotides not matched to a gene: 8. This CDR3 contains 14 residues. In DNA form, the CDR3 reads TGTGCCAGCAGACTCGGGACAGGGGTTGTAAAACTGTTTTTT. Its translation: CASRLGTGVVKLFF.

This clonotype turned up a few times. The CDR3 loop is CSASWASGGVYNEQFF. CDR3 DNA sequence: TGCAGTGCTAGTTGGGCTAGCGGGGGGGTTTACAATGAGCAGTTCTTC. The chain carries TRBV20-1 and TRBJ2-1; 12 bases fit TRBD2. The CDR3 is 16 residues long. The germline CDR1 and CDR2 sequences are DFQATT and SNEGSKA (reference sequence). Trimming at V came to 3 bases and at J to 4 bases, leaving 7 bases not matched to a gene.

The chain joins TRBV11-2 to TRBJ2-7, with D perhaps being TRBD1 or TRBD2 (5 bases each). The CDR3 covers 15 residues. Germline V gene lookup returns CDR1 SGHAT and CDR2 FQNNGV. The V and J ends lost 5 bases and 1 base respectively, with 15 bases between them. CDR3 region: CASSQRDRLSYEQYF. The CDR3 DNA follows: TGTGCCAGCAGCCAGAGGGACCGTCTATCCTACGAGCAGTACTTC.

The rearrangement uses TRBV19 and TRBJ2-3; D gene ambiguous. CDR3 length equals 13 residues. Between the trimmed V and J ends, which lost 3 bases and 3 bases, there was a span of 7 bases. Germline CDR1 reads LNHDA; CDR2 reads SQIVND (reference sequence). The chain's CDR3 is CASSIARTDTQYF. CDR3 in DNA: TGTGCCAGTAGTATTGCCAGAACAGATACGCAGTATTTT.

In this sample, this clonotype turned up many times. The chain employs TRBV5-1 and TRBJ2-3; D might be TRBD1 (5 bases). In germline, CDR1 is SGHRS, CDR2 YFSETQ. The CDR3 totals 13 residues. V lost 0 bases to trimming and J lost 10 bases, with 12 bases between them. This chain's CDR3 is CASSLAGRGAQYF. The CDR3 coding sequence is TGCGCCAGCAGCTTGGCAGGGCGTGGGGCGCAGTATTTT.

This clonotype was seen at least ten times. The V and J genes are TRBV3-1 and TRBJ2-7, with a weak D call TRBD1 (7 bases). This CDR3 has 14 amino acids. Germline-derived CDR1 and CDR2 are LGHDT and YNNKEL (reference sequence). V lost 6 bases to trimming and J lost 4 bases, with 16 bases between them. For the CDR3, the DNA is TGTGCCAGCAGTCCCCGGCAGGGGGGTTACGAGCAGTACTTC. Encoded protein: CASSPRQGGYEQYF.

There are a few counts of this clonotype. The rearrangement joins TRBV15 to TRBJ2-4; D gene uncertain. This CDR3 spans 15 amino acids. Germline CDR1 is LNHNV and CDR2 is YYDKDF (reference sequence). The V end lost 0 bases, the J end lost 1 base, and 7 bases lay between the germline ends. CDR3 coding DNA: TGTGCCACCAGCAGAGATACGGGTGCCAAAAACATTCAGTACTTC. As protein: CATSRDTGAKNIQYF. Looking up the rest from reference TRBV15 and TRBJ2-4 gives the full variable domain: DAMVIQNPRYQVTQFGKPVTLSCSQTLNHNVMYWYQQKSSQAPKLLFHYYDKDFNNEADTPDNFQSRRPNTSFCFLDIRSPGLGDTAMYLCATSRDTGAKNIQYFGAGTRLSVL.

This chain links TRBV7-3 with TRBJ2-7; the D gene is possibly TRBD1 (6 bases). This CDR3 region has 16 residues. Trimming removed 5 bases from V and 2 bases from J, with 19 bases in between. From germline, CDR1 is SGHTA and CDR2 FQGTGA. In DNA form, the CDR3 reads TGTGCCAGCAGCCACGGTCCGGGACAACCGCCCTACGAGCAGTACTTC. Translating gives CASSHGPGQPPYEQYF.

CDR3 sequence reads: CASFGGWGYTF. CDR3 nucleotides: TGTGCCAGTTTCGGGGGCTGGGGCTACACCTTC. The rearrangement joins TRBV19 to TRBJ1-2, with D perhaps TRBD1 (6 bases). V lost 8 bases to trimming and J lost 8 bases, with 12 bases between them. CDR3 length: 11 amino acids. Germline V gene lookup returns CDR1 LNHDA and CDR2 SQIVND (reference sequence).

The table lists this clonotype with a few counts. A read error may explain this, as a much larger clone is one base away. The gene calls are TRBV12-3 or TRBV12-4 and TRBJ2-3, with 9 bases lining up with TRBD2. The J call is in doubt because the DNA end fits TRBJ2-1 better. The CDR3 is made up of 15 amino acids. CDR3 DNA sequence: TGTGCCAGCACTATACGCGGGGGGGCGGGTATCCGGCAGTTCTTC. Amino acid sequence: CASTIRGGAGIRQFF.